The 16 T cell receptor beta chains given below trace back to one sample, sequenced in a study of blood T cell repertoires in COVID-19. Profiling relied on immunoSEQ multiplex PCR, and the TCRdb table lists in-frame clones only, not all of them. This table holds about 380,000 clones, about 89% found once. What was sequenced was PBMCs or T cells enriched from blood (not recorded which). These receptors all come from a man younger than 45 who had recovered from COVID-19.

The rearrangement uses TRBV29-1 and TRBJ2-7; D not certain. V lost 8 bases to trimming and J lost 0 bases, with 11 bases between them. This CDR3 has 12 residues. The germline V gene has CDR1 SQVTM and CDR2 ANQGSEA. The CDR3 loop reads CSIGESSYEQYF. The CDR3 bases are TGCAGCATTGGAGAGAGCTCCTACGAGCAGTACTTC.

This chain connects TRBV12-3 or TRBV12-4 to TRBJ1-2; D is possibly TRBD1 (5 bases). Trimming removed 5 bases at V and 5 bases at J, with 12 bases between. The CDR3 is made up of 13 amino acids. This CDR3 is CASSLHPGYGYTF. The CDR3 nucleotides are TGTGCCAGCAGTCTTCACCCAGGGTATGGCTACACCTTC.

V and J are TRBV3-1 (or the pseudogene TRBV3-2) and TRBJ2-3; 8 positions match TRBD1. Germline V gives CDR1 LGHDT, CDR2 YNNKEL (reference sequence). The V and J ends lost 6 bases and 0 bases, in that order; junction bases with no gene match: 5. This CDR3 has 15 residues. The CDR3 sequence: CASRAGTGSTDTQYF. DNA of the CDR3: TGTGCCAGCAGGGCCGGGACAGGAAGCACAGATACGCAGTATTTT.

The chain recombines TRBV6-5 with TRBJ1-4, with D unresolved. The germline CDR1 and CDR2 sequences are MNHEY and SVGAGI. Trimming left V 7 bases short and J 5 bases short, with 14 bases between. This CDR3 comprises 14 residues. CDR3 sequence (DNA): TGTGCCAGCAAGCCCGGGGAGTCCAATGAAAAACTGTTTTTT. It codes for CASKPGESNEKLFF.

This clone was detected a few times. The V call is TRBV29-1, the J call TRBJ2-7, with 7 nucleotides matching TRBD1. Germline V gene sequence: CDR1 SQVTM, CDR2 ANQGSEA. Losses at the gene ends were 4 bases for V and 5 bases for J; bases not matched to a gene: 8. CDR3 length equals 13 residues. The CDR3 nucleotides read TGCAGCGTTGCGGCGGACAGGCTCAACGAGCAGTACTTC. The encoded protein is CSVAADRLNEQYF.

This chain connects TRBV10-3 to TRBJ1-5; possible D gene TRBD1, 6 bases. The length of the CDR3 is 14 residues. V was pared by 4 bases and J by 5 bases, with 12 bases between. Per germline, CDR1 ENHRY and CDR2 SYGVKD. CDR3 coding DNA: TGTGCCATCAGTGGGGCGGCAGGGGATCAGCCCCAGCATTTT. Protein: CAISGAAGDQPQHF.

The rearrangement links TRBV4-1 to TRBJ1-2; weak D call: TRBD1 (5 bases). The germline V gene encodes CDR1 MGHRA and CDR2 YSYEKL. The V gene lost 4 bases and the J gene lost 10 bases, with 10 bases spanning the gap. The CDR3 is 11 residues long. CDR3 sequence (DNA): TGCGCCAGCAGCCTTCAGGGTGTCTACACCTTC. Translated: CASSLQGVYTF.

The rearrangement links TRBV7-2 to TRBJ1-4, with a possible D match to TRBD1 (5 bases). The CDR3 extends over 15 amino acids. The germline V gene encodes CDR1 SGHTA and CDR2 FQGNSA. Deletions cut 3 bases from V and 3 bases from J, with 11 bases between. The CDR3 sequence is CASSFRVLANEKLFF. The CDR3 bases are TGTGCCAGCAGCTTCAGGGTTCTGGCTAATGAAAAACTGTTTTTT. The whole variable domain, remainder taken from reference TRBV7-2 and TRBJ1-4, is GAGVSQSPSNKVTEKGKDVELRCDPISGHTALYWYRQSLGQGLEFLIYFQGNSAPDKSGLPSDRFSAERTGGSVSTLTIQRTQQEDSAVYLCASSFRVLANEKLFFGSGTQLSVL.

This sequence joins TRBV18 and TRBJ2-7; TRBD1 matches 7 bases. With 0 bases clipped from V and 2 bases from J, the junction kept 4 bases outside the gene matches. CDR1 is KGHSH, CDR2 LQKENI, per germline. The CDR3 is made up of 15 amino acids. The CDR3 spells CASSPPAQGAYEQYF. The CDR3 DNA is TGTGCCAGCTCACCACCGGCCCAGGGGGCCTACGAGCAGTACTTC.

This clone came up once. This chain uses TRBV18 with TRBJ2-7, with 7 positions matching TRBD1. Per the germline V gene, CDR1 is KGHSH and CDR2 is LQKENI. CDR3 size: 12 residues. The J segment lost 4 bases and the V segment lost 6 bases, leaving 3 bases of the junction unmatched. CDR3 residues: CASSLGQYEQYF. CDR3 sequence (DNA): TGTGCCAGCTCCCTGGGACAGTACGAGCAGTACTTC.

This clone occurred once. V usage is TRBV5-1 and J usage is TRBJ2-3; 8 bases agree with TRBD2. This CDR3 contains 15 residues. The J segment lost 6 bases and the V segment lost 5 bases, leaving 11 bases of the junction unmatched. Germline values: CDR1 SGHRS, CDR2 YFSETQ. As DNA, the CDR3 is TGCGCCAGCAGTTTAAGCGGGGGTTGGTCGGATACGCAGTATTTT. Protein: CASSLSGGWSDTQYF.

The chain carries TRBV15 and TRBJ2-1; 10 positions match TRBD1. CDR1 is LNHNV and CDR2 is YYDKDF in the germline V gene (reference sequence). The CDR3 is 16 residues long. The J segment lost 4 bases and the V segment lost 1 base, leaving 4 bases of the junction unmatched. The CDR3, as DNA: TGTGCCACCAGCAGAGCTCCGGGACAGGGGTACAATGAGCAGTTCTTC. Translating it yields CATSRAPGQGYNEQFF.

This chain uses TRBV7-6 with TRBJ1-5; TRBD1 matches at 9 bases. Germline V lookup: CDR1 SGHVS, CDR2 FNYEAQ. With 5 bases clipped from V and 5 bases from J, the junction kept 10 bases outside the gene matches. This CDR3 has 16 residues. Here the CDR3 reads CASSPAWTGDHQPQHF. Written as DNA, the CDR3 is TGTGCCAGCAGCCCAGCGTGGACAGGGGATCATCAGCCCCAGCATTTT.

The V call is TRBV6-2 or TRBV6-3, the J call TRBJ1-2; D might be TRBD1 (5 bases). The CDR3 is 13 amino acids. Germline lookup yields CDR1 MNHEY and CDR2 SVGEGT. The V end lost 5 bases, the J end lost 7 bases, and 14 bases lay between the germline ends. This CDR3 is CASSPQGSTGYTF. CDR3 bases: TGTGCCAGCAGTCCGCAGGGTTCTACTGGCTACACCTTC.

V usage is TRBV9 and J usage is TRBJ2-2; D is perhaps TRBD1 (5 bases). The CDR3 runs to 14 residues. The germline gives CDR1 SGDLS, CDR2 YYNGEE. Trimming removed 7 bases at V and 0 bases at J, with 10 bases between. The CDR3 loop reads CASGAETNTGELFF. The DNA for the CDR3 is TGTGCCAGCGGGGCGGAGACGAACACCGGGGAGCTGTTTTTT.

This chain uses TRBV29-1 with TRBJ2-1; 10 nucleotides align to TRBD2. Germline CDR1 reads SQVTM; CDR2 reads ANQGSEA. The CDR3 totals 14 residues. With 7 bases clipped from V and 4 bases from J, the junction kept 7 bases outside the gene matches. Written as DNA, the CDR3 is TGCAGCGGCCTACTAGCGGGGCGATACAATGAGCAGTTCTTC. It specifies CSGLLAGRYNEQFF.